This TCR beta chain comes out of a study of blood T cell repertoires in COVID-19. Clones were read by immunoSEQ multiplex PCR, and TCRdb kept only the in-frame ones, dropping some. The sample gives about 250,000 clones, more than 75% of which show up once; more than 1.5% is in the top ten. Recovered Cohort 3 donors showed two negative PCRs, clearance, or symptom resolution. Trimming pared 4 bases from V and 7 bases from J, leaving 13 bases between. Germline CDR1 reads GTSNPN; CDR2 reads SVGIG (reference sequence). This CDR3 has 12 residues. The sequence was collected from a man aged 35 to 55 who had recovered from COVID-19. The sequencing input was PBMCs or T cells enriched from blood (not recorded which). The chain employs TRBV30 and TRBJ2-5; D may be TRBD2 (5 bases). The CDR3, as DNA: TGTGCCTGGACTGACTTCGGAGGGACCCAGTACTTC. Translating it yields CAWTDFGGTQYF.